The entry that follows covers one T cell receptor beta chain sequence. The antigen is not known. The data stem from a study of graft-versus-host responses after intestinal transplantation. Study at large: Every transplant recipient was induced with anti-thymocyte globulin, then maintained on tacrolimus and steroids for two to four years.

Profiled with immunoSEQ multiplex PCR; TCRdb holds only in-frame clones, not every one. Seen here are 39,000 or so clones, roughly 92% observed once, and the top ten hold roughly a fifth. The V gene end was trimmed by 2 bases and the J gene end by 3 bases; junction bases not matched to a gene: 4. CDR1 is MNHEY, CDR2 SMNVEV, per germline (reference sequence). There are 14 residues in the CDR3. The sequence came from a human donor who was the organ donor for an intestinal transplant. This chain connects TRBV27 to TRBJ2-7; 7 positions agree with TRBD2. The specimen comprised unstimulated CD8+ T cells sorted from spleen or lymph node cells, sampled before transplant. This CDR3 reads CASSLTGGGYEQYF. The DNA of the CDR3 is TGTGCCAGCAGTTTAACGGGAGGAGGCTACGAGCAGTACTTC.